This T cell receptor (beta chain) was sequenced in a study of beta chain features in type 1 diabetes. Study observations and caveats: In all four CD4+ subsets, TCRB CDR3 length was significantly, moderately reduced in type 1 diabetes.

On this clone itself: Its target is unknown.

V lost 4 bases and J lost 14, with 23 bases in between. The CDR3 loop spans 14 amino acids. Germline CDR1 reads SGHAT; CDR2 reads FQNNGV. Reverse transcription of all isolated RNA meant that expressed TCRB transcripts were sequenced. Assay used: immunoSEQ multiplex PCR; TCRdb lists only in-frame clones, some missing. The table lists about 360,000 clones, 10% to 15% of them singletons, with 0.0095% to 0.012% in the top ten. Sequences were obtained from naive CD4+ T cells from blood. This chain connects TRBV11-2 to TRBJ1-2, with a possible D match to TRBD1 (6 bases). This clonotype originated in a woman aged 18 to 35 with type 1 diabetes. CDR3 bases: TGTGCCAGCAGCTCAACGTACAAGGGGGAGTTATTGACCTTC. Amino acid sequence: CASSSTYKGELLTF.